This T cell receptor beta chain appears in the sequencing data of a study of T cells in localized non-small cell lung cancer. Findings and caveats of the study: Higher T cell density in the blood was associated with longer overall survival, whereas higher adjacent-lung clonality associated with shorter survival. Uninvolved adjacent lung had the highest recorded T cell clonality, with tumor below it.

The repertoire was sequenced with immunoSEQ multiplex PCR; TCRdb's copy has only in-frame clones and lacks some. The repertoire includes roughly 2,600 clones, less than 30% of them detected once, and over 20% sits in the top ten. Harvested at least 2 cm beyond the tumor margin, adjacent lung showed no atypia. Comments on this clone: The antigen is unknown.

This CDR3 comprises 17 residues. V lost 0 bases and J lost 4, with 17 bases in between. Germline V gives CDR1 KGHSH, CDR2 LQKENI. The source was normal lung tissue next to the tumor, collected before any cancer treatment. This chain links TRBV18 with TRBJ2-3; possibly TRBD1 for D (6 bases). This clonotype originated in a man between 40 and 69 years old with stage II squamous cell lung carcinoma. The CDR3 DNA reads as TGTGCCAGCTCACCACCGGACGGGGACACAGACGCAGATACGCAGTATTTT. Protein sequence: CASSPPDGDTDADTQYF.